This T cell receptor beta chain was profiled in a study of T-cell reconstitution after alpha-beta-depleted transplantation in children. A TCRbeta library incorporating unique molecular identifiers was prepared. Via MiXCR, TCRdb re-called the PCR reads, giving one row per CDR3 protein. The sample includes around 600,000 distinct CDR3 sequences, under 25% seen only once; the top ten take 14%. Study-wide points: There were some patients whose high TCRbeta diversity at day 60 came from surviving recipient T cells and thymic progenitors.

This clonotype was observed a few times. Antigen specificity is unknown. The germline V gene has CDR1 MGHDK and CDR2 SYGVNS. The V end was cut by 9 bases, the J end by 4 bases, with 7 bases between. The CDR3 consists of 10 residues. The chain links TRBV25-1 to TRBJ2-7, with D hard to call. This TCR was recovered from a boy under two years old who had a stem cell transplant for acute myeloid leukemia, so the T cells may come from the graft donor. The source material was PBMCs, mostly from graft donor cells, sampled 360 days after TCRalphabeta/CD19-depleted stem cell transplant. CDR3 nucleotide sequence: TGTGCCAGTTGTCCTTACGAGCAGTACGTC. Translation: CASCPYEQYV.